This TCR beta chain was sequenced during a study of patients and donors after allogeneic stem cell transplantation. Trimming removed 5 bases from V and 2 bases from J, with 22 bases in between. The CDR3 runs to 17 residues. Germline CDR1 PRHDT, CDR2 FYEKMQ (reference sequence). TCRdb passed the RT-PCR reads through MiXCR, listing each CDR3 protein once. The table has roughly 150,000 distinct CDR3 sequences, roughly 24% seen once; the top ten hold about 25%. This clonotype was sampled from a human donor who was either an allogeneic HSCT recipient or a stem cell or donor lymphocyte infusion donor (not recorded which). It is not recorded whose cells these are; they may come from a transplant donor. Sequencing input: blood, either unsorted or a sorted T cell fraction (not recorded which). This chain links TRBV13 with TRBJ2-7, with D perhaps given as TRBD1 or TRBD2 (5 bases each). This chain's CDR3 is CASSPGGVGTSTYEQYF. The CDR3 nucleotides are TGTGCCAGCAGCCCAGGAGGTGTTGGGACGAGCACCTACGAGCAGTACTTC. The full variable domain, completed using reference TRBV13 and TRBJ2-7, is AAGVIQSPRHLIKEKRETATLKCYPIPRHDTVYWYQQGPGQDPQFLISFYEKMQSDKGSIPDRFSAQQFSDYHSELNMSSLELGDSALYFCASSPGGVGTSTYEQYFGPGTRLTVT.